The 9 T cell receptor beta chains given below trace back to one sample, sequenced in a study of blood T cell repertoires in COVID-19. Assay: immunoSEQ multiplex PCR; the TCRdb copy retains only in-frame clones and omits some. The table shows under 200,000 clones, with roughly nine tenths occurring only once. What was sequenced was PBMCs or T cells enriched from blood (not recorded which). Every receptor here comes from a woman in her forties in a cohort exposed to, infected with or recovered from COVID-19 (not recorded which).

This chain uses TRBV15 with TRBJ1-4; TRBD1 is a possible D gene (6 bases). The CDR3 has 16 amino acids. CDR1 is LNHNV and CDR2 is YYDKDF in the germline V gene (reference sequence). Trimming took 5 bases from V and 5 from J, leaving 18 bases between them. In nucleotides, the CDR3 is TGTGCCACCAGCGGGTCCCCGGGACACCTCAATGAAAAACTGTTTTTT. It yields the protein CATSGSPGHLNEKLFF.

The J gene is TRBJ1-6, the V gene TRBV7-2; 11 positions match TRBD1. V was pared by 5 bases and J by 9 bases, with 6 bases of the junction left unmatched. The CDR3 has 15 amino acids. Germline V gene data show CDR1 as SGHTA and CDR2 as FQGNSA. In DNA form, the CDR3 reads TGTGCCAGCAGCCTGAGGACAGGGGGCTTTTCACCCCTCCACTTT. It encodes CASSLRTGGFSPLHF.

This chain joins TRBV28 and TRBJ2-1; 10 nucleotides match TRBD1. CDR1 and CDR2 from the germline V gene are MDHEN and SYDVKM. Trimming at V came to 4 bases and at J to 8 bases, leaving 11 bases not matched to a gene. The CDR3 totals 16 residues. DNA of the CDR3: TGTGCCAGCAGTTCTCGACCGGGACAGGGGCAAGATGAGCAGTTCTTC. This gives the protein CASSSRPGQGQDEQFF.

The chain is built from TRBV30 and TRBJ2-7, with D possibly TRBD1 on 6 matching bases. Germline CDR1 is GTSNPN and CDR2 is SVGIG (reference sequence). The CDR3 loop spans 17 amino acids. Trimming left V 2 bases short and J 0 bases short, with 20 bases between. The CDR3 DNA sequence: TGTGCCTGGAGTCTCCCCCCAGGACAGACAAGCTCCTACGAGCAGTACTTC. Its translation is CAWSLPPGQTSSYEQYF.

CDR3: CASSFPSSISETQYF. As DNA, the CDR3 is TGTGCCAGCAGCTTTCCTAGCAGTATTTCGGAGACCCAGTACTTC. This chain uses TRBV7-9 with TRBJ2-5, with D maybe TRBD2 (5 bases). CDR3 length: 15 residues. CDR1 and CDR2 from the germline V gene are SEHNR and FQNEAQ (reference sequence). Trimming shortened V by 3 bases and J by 5 bases, and 16 bases separated the two germline ends.

The J gene is TRBJ2-7, the V gene TRBV6-1; D gene uncertain. The ends were cut back, 3 bases at V and 2 bases at J, with 5 bases in the middle. This CDR3 has 12 residues. Germline V gives CDR1 MNHNS, CDR2 SASEGT. CDR3 DNA: TGTGCCAGCAGTGATTCCGCCTACGAGCAGTACTTC. This encodes CASSDSAYEQYF.

The J gene is TRBJ1-1, the V gene TRBV6-5; TRBD1 might be the D (5 bases). V dropped 4 bases and J dropped 3 bases, with 12 bases sitting between them. CDR1 and CDR2 (germline): MNHEY, SVGAGI. CDR3 length: 14 residues. The DNA of the CDR3 is TGTGCCAGCAGTTCGGACCCGGGGGACACTGAAGCTTTCTTT. It translates to CASSSDPGDTEAFF.

The V and J genes are TRBV7-9 and TRBJ2-5; the match to TRBD1 covers 9 bases. The CDR3 is 14 residues long. Germline CDR1 is SEHNR and CDR2 is FQNEAQ (reference sequence). The V segment lost 6 bases and the J segment 5 bases; nucleotides outside the gene matches: 7. The CDR3 loop reads CASRGQGEAETQYF. The CDR3 DNA follows: TGTGCCAGCAGGGGACAGGGCGAAGCCGAGACCCAGTACTTC.

The V gene is TRBV5-1, the J gene TRBJ1-1, with D possibly being TRBD1 (6 bases). This CDR3 comprises 13 residues. CDR1 SGHRS and CDR2 YFSETQ come from the germline V gene. Trimming left V 4 bases short and J 4 bases short, with 11 bases between. This CDR3 reads CASSNRVFTEAFF. In DNA, the CDR3 is TGCGCCAGCAGCAACAGGGTTTTCACTGAAGCTTTCTTT.